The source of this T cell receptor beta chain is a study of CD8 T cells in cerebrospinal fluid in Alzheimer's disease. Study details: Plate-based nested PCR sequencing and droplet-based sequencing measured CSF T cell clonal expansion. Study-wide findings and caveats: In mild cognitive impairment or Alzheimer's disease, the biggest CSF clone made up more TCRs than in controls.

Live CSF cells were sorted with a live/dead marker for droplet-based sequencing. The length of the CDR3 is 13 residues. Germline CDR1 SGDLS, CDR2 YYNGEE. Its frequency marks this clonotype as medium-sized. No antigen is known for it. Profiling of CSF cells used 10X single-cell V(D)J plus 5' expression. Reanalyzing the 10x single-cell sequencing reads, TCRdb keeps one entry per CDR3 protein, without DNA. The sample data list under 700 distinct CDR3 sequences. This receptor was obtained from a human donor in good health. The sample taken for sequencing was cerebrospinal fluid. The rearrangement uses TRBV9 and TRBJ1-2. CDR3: CASSVGDGYGYTF. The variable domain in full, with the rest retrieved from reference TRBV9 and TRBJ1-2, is DSGVTQTPKHLITATGQRVTLRCSPRSGDLSVYWYQQSLDQGLQFLIQYYNGEERAKGNILERFSAQQFPDLHSELNLSSLELGDSALYFCASSVGDGYGYTFGSGTRLTVV.